This is a list of T cell receptor beta chains from one sample in a study of post-analysis software for immune sequencing data. From the PCR reads, TCRdb called clonotypes with MiXCR, one entry per CDR3 protein. The sample has more than 450,000 distinct CDR3 sequences, around 44% seen once. The sequenced material came from blood. The receptors were gathered from a girl aged 5-17 years with multiple sclerosis. Both conserved end residues are part of each CDR3. The D gene is left open where the match is weak. Rows give clone size only sometimes, using once, few, many, or a class for an expanded clone.

abundance: -
v_gene: TRBV10-2
d_gene: -
j_gene: TRBJ2-1
CDR3aa: CASSPSSLMDFSYNEQFF
CDR3nt: TGCGCCAGCAGTCCCTCCAGCCTTATGGACTTTTCCTACAATGAGCAGTTCTTC

abundance: few
v_gene: TRBV6-6
d_gene: -
j_gene: TRBJ2-3
CDR3aa: CASRRVSTDTQYF
CDR3nt: TGTGCCAGCAGACGCGTAAGCACAGATACGCAGTATTTT

abundance: -
v_gene: TRBV6-1
d_gene: -
j_gene: TRBJ1-4
CDR3aa: CASSGEGPREKLFF
CDR3nt: TGTGCCAGCAGTGGCGAGGGTCCGAGAGAAAAACTGTTTTTT

abundance: few
v_gene: TRBV6-5
d_gene: -
j_gene: TRBJ2-3
CDR3aa: CASSLRAAWGDTQYF
CDR3nt: TGTGCCAGCTCCTTAAGGGCTGCGTGGGGCGATACGCAGTATTTT

abundance: few
v_gene: TRBV20-1
d_gene: -
j_gene: TRBJ2-5
CDR3aa: CSATQSDNLYQETQYF
CDR3nt: TGCAGTGCTACGCAGTCAGATAATCTGTACCAAGAGACCCAGTACTTC

abundance: -
v_gene: TRBV4-1
d_gene: TRBD1
j_gene: TRBJ2-1
CDR3aa: CASSQGDRVYNEQFF
CDR3nt: TGCGCCAGCAGTCAAGGGGACAGAGTGTACAATGAGCAGTTCTTC

abundance: -
v_gene: TRBV6-5
d_gene: TRBD2
j_gene: TRBJ2-3
CDR3aa: CASSYFGLAGPDTQYF
CDR3nt: TGTGCCAGCAGTTACTTTGGACTAGCGGGTCCAGATACGCAGTATTTT

abundance: -
v_gene: TRBV2
d_gene: -
j_gene: TRBJ2-7
CDR3aa: CASSEYGGTSYEQYF
CDR3nt: TGTGCCAGCAGTGAATACGGTGGGACCTCCTACGAGCAGTACTTC

abundance: -
v_gene: TRBV5-1
d_gene: -
j_gene: TRBJ1-1
CDR3aa: CASSLTGDTTEAFF
CDR3nt: TGCGCCAGCAGCTTAACAGGAGATACCACTGAAGCTTTCTTT

abundance: -
v_gene: TRBV12-3/TRBV12-4
d_gene: -
j_gene: TRBJ2-7
CDR3aa: CASSFGPEGTYEQYF
CDR3nt: TGTGCCAGCAGTTTCGGTCCCGAGGGTACCTACGAGCAGTACTTC

abundance: -
v_gene: TRBV27
d_gene: -
j_gene: TRBJ2-3
CDR3aa: CASSLSAGGTDTQYF
CDR3nt: TGTGCCAGCAGTTTATCCGCAGGAGGCACAGATACGCAGTATTTT

abundance: -
v_gene: TRBV6-5
d_gene: -
j_gene: TRBJ1-2
CDR3aa: CASSYSHYGYTF
CDR3nt: TGTGCCAGCAGTTACAGTCACTATGGCTACACCTTC

abundance: -
v_gene: TRBV27
d_gene: -
j_gene: TRBJ1-2
CDR3aa: CASSPRGHYYGYTF
CDR3nt: TGTGCCAGCAGTCCGCGAGGGCACTACTATGGCTACACCTTC

abundance: -
v_gene: TRBV5-6
d_gene: -
j_gene: TRBJ2-2
CDR3aa: CASSPRLGSTGELFF
CDR3nt: TGTGCCAGCAGCCCCCGACTAGGGAGCACCGGGGAGCTGTTTTTT

abundance: -
v_gene: TRBV20-1
d_gene: -
j_gene: TRBJ1-4
CDR3aa: CSIAAGNNEKLFF
CDR3nt: TGCAGCATAGCTGCGGGAAACAATGAAAAACTGTTTTTT

abundance: many
v_gene: TRBV5-1
d_gene: -
j_gene: TRBJ1-6
CDR3aa: CASSSNGARNSPLHF
CDR3nt: TGCGCCAGCAGTTCGAATGGGGCGAGGAATTCACCCCTCCACTTT

abundance: once
v_gene: TRBV10-3
d_gene: TRBD1
j_gene: TRBJ2-7
CDR3aa: CAIREEDRGYEQYF
CDR3nt: TGTGCCATCAGGGAGGAGGACAGGGGGTACGAGCAGTACTTC

abundance: few
v_gene: TRBV7-2
d_gene: TRBD2
j_gene: TRBJ2-5
CDR3aa: CASSFGQRGREETQYF
CDR3nt: TGTGCCAGCAGCTTCGGACAGCGGGGGAGAGAAGAGACCCAGTACTTC

abundance: -
v_gene: TRBV20-1
d_gene: TRBD2
j_gene: TRBJ2-3
CDR3aa: CSASMLGGGVKDTQYF
CDR3nt: TGCAGTGCTAGTATGCTAGGCGGGGGGGTTAAAGATACGCAGTATTTT

abundance: few
v_gene: TRBV9
d_gene: TRBD1
j_gene: TRBJ2-5
CDR3aa: CASSVNRGALETQYF
CDR3nt: TGTGCCAGCAGCGTAAACAGGGGGGCCCTAGAAACCCAGTACTTC

abundance: -
v_gene: TRBV12-3/TRBV12-4
d_gene: -
j_gene: TRBJ2-5
CDR3aa: CASSPLAYNEQYF
CDR3nt: TGTGCCAGCAGTCCCTTGGCTTACAATGAGCAGTACTTC

abundance: -
v_gene: TRBV28
d_gene: TRBD2
j_gene: TRBJ2-1
CDR3aa: CASSLTSGRSEQFF
CDR3nt: TGTGCCAGCAGTTTGACTAGCGGGAGGTCGGAGCAGTTCTTC

abundance: few
v_gene: TRBV12-3/TRBV12-4
d_gene: -
j_gene: TRBJ2-7
CDR3aa: CASRQQSSYEQYF
CDR3nt: TGTGCCAGCAGACAACAGAGTTCCTACGAGCAGTACTTC

abundance: few
v_gene: TRBV5-1
d_gene: -
j_gene: TRBJ2-3
CDR3aa: CASSPDRSTDTQYF
CDR3nt: TGTGCCAGCAGTCCAGACAGGAGCACAGATACGCAGTATTTT

abundance: -
v_gene: TRBV10-3
d_gene: -
j_gene: TRBJ1-5
CDR3aa: CAISQEGSRNNQPQHF
CDR3nt: TGTGCCATCAGCCAGGAGGGATCCCGAAACAATCAGCCCCAGCATTTT

abundance: -
v_gene: TRBV12-3/TRBV12-4
d_gene: -
j_gene: TRBJ2-4
CDR3aa: CASRGPHEPKNIQYF
CDR3nt: TGTGCCAGCAGAGGGCCACACGAACCTAAAAACATTCAGTACTTC

abundance: few
v_gene: TRBV6-1
d_gene: -
j_gene: TRBJ2-5
CDR3aa: CASSEDIQETQYF
CDR3nt: TGTGCCAGCAGTGAAGACATCCAAGAGACCCAGTACTTC

abundance: -
v_gene: TRBV7-2
d_gene: -
j_gene: TRBJ1-2
CDR3aa: CASSLAGGGLGALGYTF
CDR3nt: TGTGCCAGCAGCTTAGCGGGAGGGGGGTTGGGGGCGCTCGGCTACACCTTC

abundance: -
v_gene: TRBV4-1
d_gene: -
j_gene: TRBJ1-5
CDR3aa: CASSQDQAGGNQPQHF
CDR3nt: TGCGCCAGCAGCCAAGATCAGGCAGGGGGCAATCAGCCCCAGCATTTT

abundance: -
v_gene: TRBV7-9
d_gene: -
j_gene: TRBJ2-5
CDR3aa: CASSHSGAHETQYF
CDR3nt: TGTGCCAGCAGTCACTCAGGGGCGCATGAGACCCAGTACTTC

abundance: few
v_gene: TRBV12-3/TRBV12-4
d_gene: TRBD1
j_gene: TRBJ2-7
CDR3aa: CASSPSWTGNEQYF
CDR3nt: TGTGCCAGCAGCCCCTCCTGGACAGGGAACGAGCAGTACTTC

abundance: -
v_gene: TRBV14
d_gene: TRBD1
j_gene: TRBJ2-7
CDR3aa: CASSHGTGGVLDEQYF
CDR3nt: TGTGCCAGCAGCCACGGGACAGGGGGAGTATTGGACGAGCAGTACTTC

abundance: -
v_gene: TRBV27
d_gene: TRBD1
j_gene: TRBJ2-1
CDR3aa: CASTPGDSYNEQFF
CDR3nt: TGTGCCAGCACCCCTGGGGACAGTTACAATGAGCAGTTCTTC

abundance: many
v_gene: TRBV12-3/TRBV12-4
d_gene: -
j_gene: TRBJ1-2
CDR3aa: CASSLRPYGYTF
CDR3nt: TGTGCCAGCAGTTTAAGGCCATATGGCTACACCTTC

abundance: -
v_gene: TRBV7-2
d_gene: TRBD2
j_gene: TRBJ2-5
CDR3aa: CASSPRSSGGAKTQYF
CDR3nt: TGTGCCAGCAGCCCCCGGTCAAGCGGGGGGGCAAAGACCCAGTACTTC

abundance: -
v_gene: TRBV6-1
d_gene: -
j_gene: TRBJ1-1
CDR3aa: CASSETKEIEAFF
CDR3nt: TGTGCCAGCAGTGAAACGAAGGAAATTGAAGCTTTCTTT

abundance: -
v_gene: TRBV12-3/TRBV12-4
d_gene: TRBD2
j_gene: TRBJ2-1
CDR3aa: CASEAGLAGRKRYNEQFF
CDR3nt: TGTGCCAGCGAGGCGGGACTAGCGGGAAGAAAGAGGTACAATGAGCAGTTCTTC

abundance: -
v_gene: TRBV10-3
d_gene: TRBD1
j_gene: TRBJ2-7
CDR3aa: CAISEGTGVREQYF
CDR3nt: TGTGCCATCAGTGAGGGGACAGGGGTGCGCGAGCAGTACTTC

abundance: few
v_gene: TRBV7-8
d_gene: -
j_gene: TRBJ2-5
CDR3aa: CASSLEQEETQYF
CDR3nt: TGTGCCAGCAGCTTAGAACAAGAAGAGACCCAGTACTTC

abundance: -
v_gene: TRBV5-4
d_gene: -
j_gene: TRBJ1-1
CDR3aa: CASSLDEGVGTEAFF
CDR3nt: TGTGCCAGCAGCTTGGACGAGGGGGTAGGGACTGAAGCTTTCTTT

abundance: few
v_gene: TRBV6-5
d_gene: -
j_gene: TRBJ2-1
CDR3aa: CASSYYRTLRVDNEQFF
CDR3nt: TGTGCCAGCAGTTATTACCGAACTCTTAGGGTCGACAATGAGCAGTTCTTC

abundance: -
v_gene: TRBV20-1
d_gene: TRBD2
j_gene: TRBJ2-1
CDR3aa: CSARDRWTSDEQFF
CDR3nt: TGCAGTGCTAGAGATCGTTGGACTAGCGATGAGCAGTTCTTC

abundance: few
v_gene: TRBV10-3
d_gene: TRBD2
j_gene: TRBJ2-1
CDR3aa: CAISALAGDVNEQFF
CDR3nt: TGTGCCATCAGTGCACTAGCGGGAGATGTAAATGAGCAGTTCTTC

abundance: -
v_gene: TRBV4-2
d_gene: -
j_gene: TRBJ2-1
CDR3aa: CASSQEALTEQFF
CDR3nt: TGTGCCAGCAGCCAAGAGGCCCTCACTGAGCAGTTCTTC

abundance: -
v_gene: TRBV13
d_gene: -
j_gene: TRBJ1-1
CDR3aa: CASSLNRAAEAFF
CDR3nt: TGTGCCAGCAGCTTAAACAGGGCCGCTGAAGCTTTCTTT

abundance: -
v_gene: TRBV4-1
d_gene: -
j_gene: TRBJ2-3
CDR3aa: CASSQEPDTTDTQYF
CDR3nt: TGCGCCAGCAGCCAAGAGCCTGATACTACAGATACGCAGTATTTT

abundance: few
v_gene: TRBV20-1
d_gene: -
j_gene: TRBJ2-1
CDR3aa: CSVNSPNEQFF
CDR3nt: TGCAGTGTTAACAGTCCCAATGAGCAGTTCTTC

abundance: few
v_gene: TRBV6-6
d_gene: TRBD2
j_gene: TRBJ2-7
CDR3aa: CASRITSGSMYEQYF
CDR3nt: TGTGCCAGCAGAATAACTAGCGGGAGTATGTACGAGCAGTACTTC

abundance: once
v_gene: TRBV4-1
d_gene: -
j_gene: TRBJ2-4
CDR3aa: CAGSQAIVAKNIQYF
CDR3nt: TGCGCCGGCAGCCAAGCTATCGTAGCCAAAAACATTCAGTACTTC

abundance: -
v_gene: TRBV9
d_gene: -
j_gene: TRBJ2-3
CDR3aa: CASSVAPGLGADTQYF
CDR3nt: TGTGCCAGCAGCGTAGCTCCGGGGTTGGGGGCAGATACGCAGTATTTT

abundance: few
v_gene: TRBV12-3/TRBV12-4
d_gene: TRBD2
j_gene: TRBJ2-7
CDR3aa: CASSGLAGGEQYF
CDR3nt: TGTGCCAGCAGTGGACTAGCGGGAGGCGAGCAGTACTTC

abundance: -
v_gene: TRBV12-3/TRBV12-4
d_gene: -
j_gene: TRBJ2-7
CDR3aa: CASSLRVGSTYEQYF
CDR3nt: TGTGCCAGCAGTTTAAGAGTCGGGTCAACGTACGAGCAGTACTTC

abundance: -
v_gene: TRBV6-5
d_gene: TRBD1
j_gene: TRBJ1-1
CDR3aa: CASTHRTGRPVAFF
CDR3nt: TGTGCCAGCACCCATCGGACAGGGCGTCCTGTTGCTTTCTTT